The 5 T cell receptor beta chains presented below share a single source sample, sequenced in a study of OX40 agonist ivuxolimab in advanced cancers. The repertoire was sequenced with immunoSEQ multiplex PCR; TCRdb's copy has only in-frame clones and lacks some. The sample contains tens of thousands of clones, roughly 80% of which appear only once. The sequencing used CD4+ or CD8+ T cells sorted from blood, collected in a trial of the OX40 agonist ivuxolimab. These receptors were collected from an adult with an advanced solid tumor such as melanoma, head and neck, liver or kidney cancer.

The V call is TRBV4-3, the J call TRBJ2-6, with 7 bases matching TRBD2. With 3 bases clipped from V and 0 bases from J, the junction kept 17 bases outside the gene matches. This CDR3 contains 21 residues. Germline lookup yields CDR1 LGHNA and CDR2 YSLEER. Written as DNA, the CDR3 is TGCGCCAGCAGCCAGGCCCACTTGGGAGGGGTAGCGCTCTCTGGGGCCAACGTCCTGACTTTC. It encodes CASSQAHLGGVALSGANVLTF.

The CDR3 DNA follows: TGTGCCAGCAGCTCCTCCAGAGCAACAGGAGCGGATACGCAGTATTTT. Its protein product is CASSSSRATGADTQYF. The chain couples TRBV7-9 to TRBJ2-3; the D gene is possibly TRBD1 (5 bases). Germline V CDR1 and CDR2: SEHNR, FQNEAQ (reference sequence). The CDR3 contains 16 residues. V was shortened by 4 bases and J by 6 bases, with 20 bases between the two germline ends.

The rearrangement joins TRBV6-5 to TRBJ1-5; D perhaps matches TRBD1 (5 bases). Trimming stripped 2 bases from V and 4 bases from J, with 9 bases between. This CDR3 region has 14 residues. Germline V gives CDR1 MNHEY, CDR2 SVGAGI. CDR3 DNA: TGTGCCAGCAGTTACGAACGGGGGAATCAGCCCCAGCATTTT. Amino acid sequence: CASSYERGNQPQHF.

The chain has TRBV19 and TRBJ2-2; tentatively, D is TRBD1 (6 bases). Germline V gives CDR1 LNHDA, CDR2 SQIVND (reference sequence). V lost 5 bases and J lost 7, with 14 bases in between. The CDR3 contains 14 residues. Here the CDR3 reads CASSFTGLGGELFF. Here the CDR3 DNA reads TGTGCCAGTAGTTTTACAGGGTTAGGCGGGGAGCTGTTTTTT.

This chain joins TRBV27 and TRBJ1-5; D unresolved. V lost 7 bases and J 4 bases, leaving 11 bases between the germline ends. Germline assignment: CDR1 MNHEY and CDR2 SMNVEV (reference sequence). The CDR3 is 13 residues long. CDR3 protein: CASTSTGNQPQHF. DNA for the CDR3: TGTGCCAGCACCTCCACCGGGAATCAGCCCCAGCATTTT.